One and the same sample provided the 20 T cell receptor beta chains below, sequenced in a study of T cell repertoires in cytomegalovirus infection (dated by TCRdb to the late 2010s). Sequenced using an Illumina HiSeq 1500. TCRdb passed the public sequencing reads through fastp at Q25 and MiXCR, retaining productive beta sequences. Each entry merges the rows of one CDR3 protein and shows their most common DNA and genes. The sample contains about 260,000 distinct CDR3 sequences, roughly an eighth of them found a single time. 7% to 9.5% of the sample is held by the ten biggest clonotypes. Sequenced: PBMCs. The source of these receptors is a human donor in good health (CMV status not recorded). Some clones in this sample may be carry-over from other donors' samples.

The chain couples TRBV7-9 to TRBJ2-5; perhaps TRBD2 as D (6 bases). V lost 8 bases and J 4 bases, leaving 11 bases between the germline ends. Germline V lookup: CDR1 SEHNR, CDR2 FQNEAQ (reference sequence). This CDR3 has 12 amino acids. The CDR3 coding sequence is TGTGCCAGCGGCCGGGGGTCAGAGACCCAGTACTTC. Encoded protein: CASGRGSETQYF.

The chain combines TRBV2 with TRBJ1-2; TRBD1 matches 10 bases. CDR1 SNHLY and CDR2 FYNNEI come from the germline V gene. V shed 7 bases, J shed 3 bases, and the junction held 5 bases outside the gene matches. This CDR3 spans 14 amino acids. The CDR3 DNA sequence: TGTGCCAGCATCAGACAGGGGGCTTACTATGGCTACACCTTC. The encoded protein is CASIRQGAYYGYTF.

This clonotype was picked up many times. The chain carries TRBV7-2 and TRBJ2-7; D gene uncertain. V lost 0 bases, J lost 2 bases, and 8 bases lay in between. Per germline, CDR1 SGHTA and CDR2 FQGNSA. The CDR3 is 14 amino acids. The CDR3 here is CASSLAPSPYEQYF. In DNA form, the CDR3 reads TGTGCCAGCAGCTTAGCTCCCAGCCCCTACGAGCAGTACTTC. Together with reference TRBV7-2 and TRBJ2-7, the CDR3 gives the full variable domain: GAGVSQSPSNKVTEKGKDVELRCDPISGHTALYWYRQSLGQGLEFLIYFQGNSAPDKSGLPSDRFSAERTGGSVSTLTIQRTQQEDSAVYLCASSLAPSPYEQYFGPGTRLTVT.

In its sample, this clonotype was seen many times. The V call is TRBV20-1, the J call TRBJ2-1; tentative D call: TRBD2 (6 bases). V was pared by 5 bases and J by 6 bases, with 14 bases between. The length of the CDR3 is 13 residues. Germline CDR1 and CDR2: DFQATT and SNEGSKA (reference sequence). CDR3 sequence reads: CSAGGETTNEQFF. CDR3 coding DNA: TGCAGTGCTGGCGGGGAAACTACCAATGAGCAGTTCTTC.

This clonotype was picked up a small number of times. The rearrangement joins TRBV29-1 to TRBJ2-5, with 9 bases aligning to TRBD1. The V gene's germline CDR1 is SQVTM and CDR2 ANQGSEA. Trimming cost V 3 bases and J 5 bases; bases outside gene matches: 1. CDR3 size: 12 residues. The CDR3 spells CSVEGQGETQYF. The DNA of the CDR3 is TGCAGCGTTGAGGGACAGGGCGAGACCCAGTACTTC. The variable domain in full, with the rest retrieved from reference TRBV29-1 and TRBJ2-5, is SAVISQKPSRDICQRGTSLTIQCQVDSQVTMMFWYRQQPGQSLTLIATANQGSEATYESGFVIDKFPISRPNLTFSTLTVSNMSPEDSSIYLCSVEGQGETQYFGPGTRLLVL.

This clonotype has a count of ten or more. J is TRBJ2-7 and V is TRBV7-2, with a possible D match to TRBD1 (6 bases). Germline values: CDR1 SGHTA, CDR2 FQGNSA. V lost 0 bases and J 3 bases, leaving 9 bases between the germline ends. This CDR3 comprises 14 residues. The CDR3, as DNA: TGTGCCAGCAGCTTAGCGCAGGGGTACTACGAGCAGTACTTC. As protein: CASSLAQGYYEQYF. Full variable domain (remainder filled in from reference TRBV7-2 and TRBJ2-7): GAGVSQSPSNKVTEKGKDVELRCDPISGHTALYWYRQSLGQGLEFLIYFQGNSAPDKSGLPSDRFSAERTGGSVSTLTIQRTQQEDSAVYLCASSLAQGYYEQYFGPGTRLTVT.

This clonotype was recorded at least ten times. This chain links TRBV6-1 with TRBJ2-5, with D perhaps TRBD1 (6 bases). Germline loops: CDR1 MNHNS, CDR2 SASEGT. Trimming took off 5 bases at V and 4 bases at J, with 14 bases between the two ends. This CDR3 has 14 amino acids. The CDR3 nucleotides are TGTGCCAGCAGTTTGAGGGACAAAGGAGAGACCCAGTACTTC. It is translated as CASSLRDKGETQYF.

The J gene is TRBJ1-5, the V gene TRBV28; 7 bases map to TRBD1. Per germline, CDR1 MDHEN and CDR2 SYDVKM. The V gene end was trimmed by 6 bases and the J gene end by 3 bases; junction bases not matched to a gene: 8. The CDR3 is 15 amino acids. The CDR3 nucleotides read TGTGCCAGCAGCACCCTGGACAGGAACAATCAGCCCCAGCATTTT. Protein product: CASSTLDRNNQPQHF.

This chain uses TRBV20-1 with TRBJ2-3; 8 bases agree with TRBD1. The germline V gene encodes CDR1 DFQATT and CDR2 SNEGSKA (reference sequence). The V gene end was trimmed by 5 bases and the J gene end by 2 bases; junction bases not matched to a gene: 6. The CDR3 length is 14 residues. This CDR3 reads CSARDRLSTDTQYF. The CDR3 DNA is TGCAGTGCTCGGGACAGGCTATCCACAGATACGCAGTATTTT.

Written as DNA, the CDR3 is TGTGCCAGCAGTGAGGGCAGGGGTGGTGGAAACACCATATATTTT. This translates into CASSEGRGGGNTIYF. V gene TRBV25-1 combines with J gene TRBJ1-3; D is possibly TRBD1 (6 bases). V was clipped by 3 bases and J by 3 bases, with 12 bases between them. This CDR3 is built from 15 residues. Looked up from germline, CDR1 is MGHDK and CDR2 is SYGVNS.

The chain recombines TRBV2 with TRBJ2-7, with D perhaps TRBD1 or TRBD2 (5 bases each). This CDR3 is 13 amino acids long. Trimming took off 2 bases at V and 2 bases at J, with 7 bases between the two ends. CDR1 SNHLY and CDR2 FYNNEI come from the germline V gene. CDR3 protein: CASSERGPYEQYF. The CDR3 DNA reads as TGTGCCAGCAGTGAACGGGGCCCCTACGAGCAGTACTTC.

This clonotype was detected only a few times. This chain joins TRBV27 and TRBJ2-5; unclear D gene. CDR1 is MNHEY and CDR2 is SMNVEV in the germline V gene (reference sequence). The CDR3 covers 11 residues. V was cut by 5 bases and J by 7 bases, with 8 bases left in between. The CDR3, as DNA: TGTGCCAGCAGTCCAAAAGGGACCCAGTACTTC. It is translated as CASSPKGTQYF.

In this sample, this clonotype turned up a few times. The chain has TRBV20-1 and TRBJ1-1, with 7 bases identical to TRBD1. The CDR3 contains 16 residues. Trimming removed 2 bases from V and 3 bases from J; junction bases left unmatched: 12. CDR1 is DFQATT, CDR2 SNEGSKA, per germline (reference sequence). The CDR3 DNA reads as TGCAGTGCTAGAAGGACAGGCAGGGATTTTGACACTGAAGCTTTCTTT. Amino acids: CSARRTGRDFDTEAFF.

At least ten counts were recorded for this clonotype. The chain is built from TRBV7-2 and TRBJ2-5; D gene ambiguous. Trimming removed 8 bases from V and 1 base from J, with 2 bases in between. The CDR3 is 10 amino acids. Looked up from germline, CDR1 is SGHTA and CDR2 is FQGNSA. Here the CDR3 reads CASSQETQYF. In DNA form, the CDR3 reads TGTGCCAGCTCCCAAGAGACCCAGTACTTC. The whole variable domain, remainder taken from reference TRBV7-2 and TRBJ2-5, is GAGVSQSPSNKVTEKGKDVELRCDPISGHTALYWYRQSLGQGLEFLIYFQGNSAPDKSGLPSDRFSAERTGGSVSTLTIQRTQQEDSAVYLCASSQETQYFGPGTRLLVL.

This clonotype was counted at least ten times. The DNA for the CDR3 is TGTGCCAGCTCCCGGGACAGAGAAGCCAAAAACATTCAGTACTTC. Its translation is CASSRDREAKNIQYF. The chain uses TRBV18 and TRBJ2-4; 7 bases align to TRBD1. Germline trimming cut 6 bases from V and 0 bases from J; bases unmatched to any gene: 5. There are 15 residues in the CDR3. Per the germline V gene, CDR1 is KGHSH and CDR2 is LQKENI.

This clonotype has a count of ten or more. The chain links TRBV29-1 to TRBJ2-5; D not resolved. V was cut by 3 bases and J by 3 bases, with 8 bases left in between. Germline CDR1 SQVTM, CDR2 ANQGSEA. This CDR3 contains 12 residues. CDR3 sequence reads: CSVEAGEETQYF. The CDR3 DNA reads TGCAGCGTTGAGGCAGGCGAAGAGACCCAGTACTTC.

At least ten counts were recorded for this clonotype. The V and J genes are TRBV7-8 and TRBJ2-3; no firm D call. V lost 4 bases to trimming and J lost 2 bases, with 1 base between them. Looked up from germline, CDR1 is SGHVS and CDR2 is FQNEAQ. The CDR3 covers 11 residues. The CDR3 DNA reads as TGTGCCAGCAGCTCCACAGATACGCAGTATTTT. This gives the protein CASSSTDTQYF. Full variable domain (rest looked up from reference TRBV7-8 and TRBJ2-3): GAGVSQSPRYKVAKRGQDVALRCDPISGHVSLFWYQQALGQGPEFLTYFQNEAQLDKSGLPSDRFFAERPEGSVSTLKIQRTQQEDSAVYLCASSSTDTQYFGPGTRLTVL.

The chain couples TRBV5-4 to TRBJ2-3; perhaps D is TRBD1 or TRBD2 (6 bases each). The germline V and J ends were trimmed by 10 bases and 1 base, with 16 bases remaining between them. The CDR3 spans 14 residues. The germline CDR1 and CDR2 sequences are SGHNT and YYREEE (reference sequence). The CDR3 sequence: CAGTEGGRTDTQYF. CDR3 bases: TGTGCCGGAACGGAGGGGGGACGCACAGATACGCAGTATTTT.

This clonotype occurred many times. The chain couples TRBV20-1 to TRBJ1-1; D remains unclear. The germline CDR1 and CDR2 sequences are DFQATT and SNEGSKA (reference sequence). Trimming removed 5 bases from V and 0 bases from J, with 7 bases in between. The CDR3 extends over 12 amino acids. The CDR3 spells CSAVRLNTEAFF. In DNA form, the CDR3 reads TGCAGTGCTGTCAGGTTGAACACTGAAGCTTTCTTT.

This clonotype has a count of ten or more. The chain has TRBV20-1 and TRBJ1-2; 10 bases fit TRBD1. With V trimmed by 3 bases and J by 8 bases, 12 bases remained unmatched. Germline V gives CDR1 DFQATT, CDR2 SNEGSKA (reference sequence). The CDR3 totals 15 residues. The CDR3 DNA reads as TGCAGTGCTAGTAGGGGACAGGGGCGACCATGGGGCTACACCTTC. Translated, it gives CSASRGQGRPWGYTF.